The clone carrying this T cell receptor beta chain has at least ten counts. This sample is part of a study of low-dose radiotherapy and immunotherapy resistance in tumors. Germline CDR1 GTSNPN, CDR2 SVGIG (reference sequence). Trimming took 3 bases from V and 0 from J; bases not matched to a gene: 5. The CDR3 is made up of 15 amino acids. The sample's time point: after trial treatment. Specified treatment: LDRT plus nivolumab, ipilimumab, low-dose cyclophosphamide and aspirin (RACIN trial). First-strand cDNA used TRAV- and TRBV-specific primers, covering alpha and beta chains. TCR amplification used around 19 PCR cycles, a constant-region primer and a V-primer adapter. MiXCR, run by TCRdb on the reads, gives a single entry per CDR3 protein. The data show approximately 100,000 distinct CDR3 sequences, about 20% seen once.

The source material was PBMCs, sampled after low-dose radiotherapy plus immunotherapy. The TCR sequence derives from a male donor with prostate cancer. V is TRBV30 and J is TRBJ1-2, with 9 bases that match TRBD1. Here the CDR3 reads CAWSPDRGTNYGYTF. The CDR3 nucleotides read TGTGCCTGGAGCCCGGACAGGGGAACTAACTATGGCTACACCTTC.